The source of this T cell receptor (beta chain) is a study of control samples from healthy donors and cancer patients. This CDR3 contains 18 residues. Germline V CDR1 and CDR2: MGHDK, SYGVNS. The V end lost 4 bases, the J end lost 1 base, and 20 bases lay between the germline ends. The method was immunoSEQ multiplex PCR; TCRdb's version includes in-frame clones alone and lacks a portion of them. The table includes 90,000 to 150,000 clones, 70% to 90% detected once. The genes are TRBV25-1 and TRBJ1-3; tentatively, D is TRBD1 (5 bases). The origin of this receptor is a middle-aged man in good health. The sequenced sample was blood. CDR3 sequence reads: CASSGYLRRGESGNTIYF. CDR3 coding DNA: TGTGCCAGCAGTGGATACCTCCGGCGGGGGGAGTCTGGAAACACCATATATTTT.